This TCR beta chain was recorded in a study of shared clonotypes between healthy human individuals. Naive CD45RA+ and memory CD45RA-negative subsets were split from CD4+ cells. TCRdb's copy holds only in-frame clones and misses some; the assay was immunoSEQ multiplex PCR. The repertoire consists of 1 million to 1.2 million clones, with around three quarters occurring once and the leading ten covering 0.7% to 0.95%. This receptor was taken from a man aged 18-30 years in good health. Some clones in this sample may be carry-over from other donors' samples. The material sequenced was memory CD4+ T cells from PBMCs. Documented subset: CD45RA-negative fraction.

The CDR3 region is CASSSRLASEQYF. CDR3 nucleotides: TGTGCCAGCAGCTCCCGACTAGCGAGCGAGCAGTACTTC. The J gene is TRBJ2-7, the V gene TRBV11-2; TRBD2 agrees at 8 bases. J gave up 6 bases and V 4 bases, and 5 bases lay outside the gene matches. The germline V gene encodes CDR1 SGHAT and CDR2 FQNNGV. This CDR3 is 13 amino acids long.